This TCR beta chain is drawn from a study of shared clonotypes between healthy human individuals. The method was immunoSEQ multiplex PCR; TCRdb's version includes in-frame clones alone and lacks a portion of them. This repertoire shows more than 2 million clones, about 93% found once; its top ten account for 1.5% to 2%. Only CD45RO-negative cells positively selected for CCR7 counted as naive CD8 cells, so terminally differentiated effector memory CD45RA+ cells were excluded. The germline gives CDR1 SEHNR, CDR2 FQNEAQ (reference sequence). The CDR3 loop spans 15 amino acids. Trimming stripped 4 bases from V and 4 bases from J, with 17 bases between.

This receptor was obtained from a man between 18 and 29 years old in good health. Some clones in this sample may be carry-over from other donors' samples. The sequenced material came from naive CD8+ T cells from PBMCs. The chain carries TRBV7-9 and TRBJ2-7; tentative D call: TRBD1 (6 bases). CDR3 nucleotides: TGTGCCAGCAGCTCCGATAAGGGGGATGATTACGAGCAGTACTTC. Its protein product is CASSSDKGDDYEQYF.